One TCR beta chain is described in this entry. The antigen is not known. This CDR3 region has 11 residues. Germline loops: CDR1 GTSNPN, CDR2 SVGIG (reference sequence). The V end was cut by 2 bases, the J end by 5 bases, with 6 bases between. The data originate from a study of T cells in Graves' hyperthyroidism and ophthalmopathy. Study background: The initial diagnosis was the point when peripheral blood was collected, ahead of any treatment. Study-level findings and limits: Blood also held most thyroid clonotypes expanded beyond 0.001. Classification by a 13 V-J model distinguished ophthalmopathy from stable hyperthyroidism.

Newly diagnosed hyperthyroidism patients aged 18 to 65 years had disease lasting under 2 months. It was RNA transcripts that yielded the amplified TCR beta CDR3 regions. Using the HTBI primer set, a first-round RT-PCR was run on the TCR CDR3. Using its own MiXCR run on the multiplex PCR reads, TCRdb lists one record per CDR3 protein. The sample lists about 500,000 distinct CDR3 sequences; about 15% were seen once. The TCR comes from a woman in her late teens or twenties with Graves' hyperthyroidism. J is TRBJ1-2 and V is TRBV30; no reliable D call. The sample comprised blood. Written as DNA, the CDR3 is TGTGCCTGGAGTCGAAGGTATGGCTACACCTTC. It is translated as CAWSRRYGYTF. Supplemented by reference TRBV30 and TRBJ1-2, the full variable domain reads SQTIHQWPATLVQPVGSPLSLECTVEGTSNPNLYWYRQAAGRGLQLLFYSVGIGQISSEVPQNLSASRPQDRQFILSSKKLLLSDSGFYLCAWSRRYGYTFGSGTRLTVV.